This T cell receptor beta chain was profiled in a study of blood T cell dynamics during melanoma immunotherapy. Sample time point: week 3, after first cycle of checkpoint inhibitor. Profiled with immunoSEQ multiplex PCR; TCRdb holds only in-frame clones, not every one. This sample carries about 28,000 clones, over 70% of them seen once, and the ten largest clones take approximately 10%. The CDR3 has 14 residues. In germline, CDR1 is SGHRS, CDR2 YFSETQ. The V gene lost 4 bases and the J gene lost 5 bases, with 16 bases spanning the gap. This clone has just a few counts. V gene TRBV5-1 combines with J gene TRBJ2-7, with D possibly called TRBD1 or TRBD2 (5 bases each). The specimen comprised blood, sampled from a patient treated with checkpoint blockade. The sequence came from a human donor with melanoma. CDR3 bases: TGCGCCAGCAGCGCGGATCTGGGGGTGGACGAGCAGTACTTC. It is translated as CASSADLGVDEQYF.